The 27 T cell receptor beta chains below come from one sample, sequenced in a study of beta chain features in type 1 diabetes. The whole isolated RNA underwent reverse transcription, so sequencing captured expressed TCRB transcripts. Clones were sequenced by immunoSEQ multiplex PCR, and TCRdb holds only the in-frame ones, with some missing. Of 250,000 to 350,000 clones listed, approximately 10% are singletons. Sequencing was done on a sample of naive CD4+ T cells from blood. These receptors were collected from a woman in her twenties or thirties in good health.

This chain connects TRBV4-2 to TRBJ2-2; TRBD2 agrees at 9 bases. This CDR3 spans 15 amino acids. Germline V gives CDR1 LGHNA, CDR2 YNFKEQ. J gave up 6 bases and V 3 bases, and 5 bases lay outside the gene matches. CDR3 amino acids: CASSHVSGRPGELFF. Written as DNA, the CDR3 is TGTGCCAGCAGCCATGTTAGCGGGAGACCCGGGGAGCTGTTTTTT.

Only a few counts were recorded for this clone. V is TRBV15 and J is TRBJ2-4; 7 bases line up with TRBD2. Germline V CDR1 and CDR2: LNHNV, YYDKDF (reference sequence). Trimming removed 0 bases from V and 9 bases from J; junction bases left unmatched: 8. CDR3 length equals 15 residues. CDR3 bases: TGTGCCACCAGCAGAGAACTTGGAGGGGAGGGCATTCAGTACTTC. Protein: CATSRELGGEGIQYF. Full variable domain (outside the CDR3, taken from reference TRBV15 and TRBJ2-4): DAMVIQNPRYQVTQFGKPVTLSCSQTLNHNVMYWYQQKSSQAPKLLFHYYDKDFNNEADTPDNFQSRRPNTSFCFLDIRSPGLGDTAMYLCATSRELGGEGIQYFGAGTRLSVL.

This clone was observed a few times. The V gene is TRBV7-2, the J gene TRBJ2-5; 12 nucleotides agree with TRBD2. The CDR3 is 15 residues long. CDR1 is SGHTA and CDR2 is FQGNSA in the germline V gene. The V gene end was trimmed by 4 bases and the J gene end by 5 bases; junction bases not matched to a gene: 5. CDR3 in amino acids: CASSSRLAGEETQYF. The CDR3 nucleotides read TGTGCCAGCAGCTCGAGACTAGCGGGAGAGGAGACCCAGTACTTC. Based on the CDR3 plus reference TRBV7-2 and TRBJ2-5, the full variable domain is GAGVSQSPSNKVTEKGKDVELRCDPISGHTALYWYRQSLGQGLEFLIYFQGNSAPDKSGLPSDRFSAERTGGSVSTLTIQRTQQEDSAVYLCASSSRLAGEETQYFGPGTRLLVL.

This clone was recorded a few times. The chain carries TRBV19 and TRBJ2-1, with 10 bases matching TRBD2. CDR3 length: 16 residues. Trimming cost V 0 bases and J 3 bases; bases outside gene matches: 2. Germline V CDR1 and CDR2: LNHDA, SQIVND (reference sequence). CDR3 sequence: CASSIDPSGSYNEQFF. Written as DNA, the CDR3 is TGTGCCAGTAGTATAGATCCTAGCGGGAGCTACAATGAGCAGTTCTTC. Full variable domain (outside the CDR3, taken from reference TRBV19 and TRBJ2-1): DGGITQSPKYLFRKEGQNVTLSCEQNLNHDAMYWYRQDPGQGLRLIYYSQIVNDFQKGDIAEGYSVSREKKESFPLTVTSAQKNPTAFYLCASSIDPSGSYNEQFFGPGTRLTVL.

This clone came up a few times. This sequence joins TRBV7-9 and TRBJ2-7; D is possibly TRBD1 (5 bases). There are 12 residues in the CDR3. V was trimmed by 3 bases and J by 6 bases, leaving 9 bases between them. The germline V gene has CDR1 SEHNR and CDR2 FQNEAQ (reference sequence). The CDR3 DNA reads TGTGCCAGCAGCTTGACAGAATCCGAGCAGTACTTC. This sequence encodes CASSLTESEQYF.

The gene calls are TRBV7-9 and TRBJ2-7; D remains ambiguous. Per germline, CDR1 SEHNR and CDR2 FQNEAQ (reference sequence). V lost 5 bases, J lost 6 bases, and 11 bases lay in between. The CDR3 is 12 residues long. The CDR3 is CASSRTEFEQYF. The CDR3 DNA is TGTGCCAGCAGCCGAACAGAGTTCGAGCAGTACTTC. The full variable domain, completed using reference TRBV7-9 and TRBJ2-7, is DTGVSQNPRHKITKRGQNVTFRCDPISEHNRLYWYRQTLGQGPEFLTYFQNEAQLEKSRLLSDRFSAERPKGSFSTLEIQRTEQGDSAMYLCASSRTEFEQYFGPGTRLTVT.

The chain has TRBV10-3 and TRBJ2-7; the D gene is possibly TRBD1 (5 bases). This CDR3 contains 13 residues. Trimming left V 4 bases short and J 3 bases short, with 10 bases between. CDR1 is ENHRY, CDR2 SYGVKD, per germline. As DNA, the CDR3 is TGTGCCATCAGTGTTGACAGAAGCTACGAGCAGTACTTC. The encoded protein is CAISVDRSYEQYF.

The CDR3 bases are TGTGCCAGCAGCCAGGTGGGGGCCACAGATACGCAGTATTTT. This gives the protein CASSQVGATDTQYF. This chain links TRBV7-9 with TRBJ2-3; maybe TRBD1 (6 bases). This CDR3 is built from 14 residues. CDR1 SEHNR and CDR2 FQNEAQ come from the germline V gene (reference sequence). V was shortened by 5 bases and J by 2 bases, with 11 bases between the two germline ends.

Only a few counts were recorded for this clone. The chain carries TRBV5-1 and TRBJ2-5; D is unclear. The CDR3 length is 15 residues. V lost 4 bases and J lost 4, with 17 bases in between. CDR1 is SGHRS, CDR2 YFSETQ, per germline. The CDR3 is CASSPITLPGETQYF. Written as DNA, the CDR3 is TGCGCCAGCAGCCCTATCACCCTCCCGGGAGAGACCCAGTACTTC.

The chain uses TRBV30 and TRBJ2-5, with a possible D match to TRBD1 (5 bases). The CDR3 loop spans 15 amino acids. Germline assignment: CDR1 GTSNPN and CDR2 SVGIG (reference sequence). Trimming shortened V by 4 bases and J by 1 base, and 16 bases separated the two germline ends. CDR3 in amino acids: CAWNTIIGAQETQYF. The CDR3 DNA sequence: TGTGCCTGGAATACTATAATTGGGGCCCAAGAGACCCAGTACTTC.

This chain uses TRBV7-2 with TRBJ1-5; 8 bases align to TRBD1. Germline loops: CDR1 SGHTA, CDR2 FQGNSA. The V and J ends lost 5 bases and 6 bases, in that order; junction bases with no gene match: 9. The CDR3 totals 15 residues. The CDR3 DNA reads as TGTGCCAGCAGCCCACAGGGGGGTTTAGGTCAGCCCCAGCATTTT. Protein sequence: CASSPQGGLGQPQHF. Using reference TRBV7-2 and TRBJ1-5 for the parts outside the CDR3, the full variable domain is GAGVSQSPSNKVTEKGKDVELRCDPISGHTALYWYRQSLGQGLEFLIYFQGNSAPDKSGLPSDRFSAERTGGSVSTLTIQRTQQEDSAVYLCASSPQGGLGQPQHFGDGTRLSIL.

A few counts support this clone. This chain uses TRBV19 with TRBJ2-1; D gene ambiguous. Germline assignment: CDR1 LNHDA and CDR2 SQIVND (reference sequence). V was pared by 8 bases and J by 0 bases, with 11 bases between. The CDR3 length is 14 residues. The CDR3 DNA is TGTGCCAGTCGTAAACATAACTCCTACAATGAGCAGTTCTTC. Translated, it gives CASRKHNSYNEQFF.

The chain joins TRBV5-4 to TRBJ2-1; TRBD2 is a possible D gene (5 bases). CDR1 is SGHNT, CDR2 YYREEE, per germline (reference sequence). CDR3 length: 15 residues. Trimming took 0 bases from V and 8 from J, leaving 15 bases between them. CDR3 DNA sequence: TGTGCCAGCAGCTTGGGAGGTTCGGAGGCCGATGAGCAGTTCTTC. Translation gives CASSLGGSEADEQFF.

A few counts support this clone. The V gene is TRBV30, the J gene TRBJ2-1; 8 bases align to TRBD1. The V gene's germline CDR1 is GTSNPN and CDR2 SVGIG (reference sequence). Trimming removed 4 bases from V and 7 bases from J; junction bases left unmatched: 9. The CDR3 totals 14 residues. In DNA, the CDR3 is TGTGCCTGGATGGACAGGGATCGGCTTAATGAGCAGTTCTTC. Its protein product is CAWMDRDRLNEQFF.

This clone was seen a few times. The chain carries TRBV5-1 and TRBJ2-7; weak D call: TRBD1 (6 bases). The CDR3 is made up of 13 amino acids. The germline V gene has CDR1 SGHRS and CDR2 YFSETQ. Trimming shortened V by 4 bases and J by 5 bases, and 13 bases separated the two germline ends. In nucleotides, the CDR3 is TGCGCCAGCAGCGGAACAGGGTCCCACGAGCAGTACTTC. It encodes CASSGTGSHEQYF. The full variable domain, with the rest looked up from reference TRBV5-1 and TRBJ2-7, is KAGVTQTPRYLIKTRGQQVTLSCSPISGHRSVSWYQQTPGQGLQFLFEYFSETQRNKGNFPGRFSGRQFSNSRSEMNVSTLELGDSALYLCASSGTGSHEQYFGPGTRLTVT.

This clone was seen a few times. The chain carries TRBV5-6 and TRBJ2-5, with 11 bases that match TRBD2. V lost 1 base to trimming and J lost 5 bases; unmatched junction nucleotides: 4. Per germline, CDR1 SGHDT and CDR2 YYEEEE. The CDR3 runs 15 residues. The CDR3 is CASSLRLAGWETQYF. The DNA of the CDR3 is TGTGCCAGCAGCTTGCGACTAGCGGGATGGGAGACCCAGTACTTC.

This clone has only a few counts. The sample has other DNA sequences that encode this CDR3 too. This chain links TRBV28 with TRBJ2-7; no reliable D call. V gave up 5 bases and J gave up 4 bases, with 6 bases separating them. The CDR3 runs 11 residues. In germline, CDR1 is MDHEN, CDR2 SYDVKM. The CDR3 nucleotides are TGTGCCAGCAGTCCTAGATACGAGCAGTACTTC. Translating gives CASSPRYEQYF.

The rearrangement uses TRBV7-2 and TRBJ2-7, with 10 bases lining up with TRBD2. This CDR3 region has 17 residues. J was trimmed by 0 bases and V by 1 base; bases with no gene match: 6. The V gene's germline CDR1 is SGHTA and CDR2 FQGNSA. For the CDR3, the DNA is TGTGCCAGCAGCTTAGACCTCCTAGCGGGGGACTCCTACGAGCAGTACTTC. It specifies CASSLDLLAGDSYEQYF.

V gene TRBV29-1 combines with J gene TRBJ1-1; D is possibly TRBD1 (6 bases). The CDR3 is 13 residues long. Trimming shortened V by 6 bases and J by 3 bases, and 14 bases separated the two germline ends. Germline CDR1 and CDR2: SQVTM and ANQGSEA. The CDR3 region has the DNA TGCAGCGTGGGAAAACAGGGTGACACTGAAGCTTTCTTT. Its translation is CSVGKQGDTEAFF.

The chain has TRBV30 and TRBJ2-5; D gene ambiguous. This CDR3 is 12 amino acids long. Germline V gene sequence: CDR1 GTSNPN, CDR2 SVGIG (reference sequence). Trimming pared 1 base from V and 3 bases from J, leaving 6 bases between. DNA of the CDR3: TGTGCCTGGAGTGCGAGCGAAGAGACCCAGTACTTC. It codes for CAWSASEETQYF.

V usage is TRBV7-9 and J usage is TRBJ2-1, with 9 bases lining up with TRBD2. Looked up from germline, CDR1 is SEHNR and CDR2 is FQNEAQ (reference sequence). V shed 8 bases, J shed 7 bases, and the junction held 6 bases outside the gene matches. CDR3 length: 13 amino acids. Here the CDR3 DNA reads TGTGCCAGCCAGCGGGAGGTCGGGAATGAGCAGTTCTTC. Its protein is CASQREVGNEQFF.

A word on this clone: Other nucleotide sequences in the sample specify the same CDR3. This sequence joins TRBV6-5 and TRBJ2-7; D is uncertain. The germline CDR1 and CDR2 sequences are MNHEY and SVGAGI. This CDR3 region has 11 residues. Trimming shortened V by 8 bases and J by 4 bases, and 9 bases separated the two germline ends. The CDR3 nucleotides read TGTGCCAGCTCTAACTCGTACGAGCAGTACTTC. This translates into CASSNSYEQYF.

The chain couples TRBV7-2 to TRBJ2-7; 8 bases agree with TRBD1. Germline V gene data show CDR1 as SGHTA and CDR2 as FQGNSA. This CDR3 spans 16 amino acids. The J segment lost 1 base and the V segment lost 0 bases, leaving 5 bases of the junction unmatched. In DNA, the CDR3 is TGTGCCAGCAGCTTAGCCGGGACAGGAGATTCCTACGAGCAGTACTTC. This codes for CASSLAGTGDSYEQYF.

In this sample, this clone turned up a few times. CDR3 in amino acids: CASSRSGQQMWQPQHF. The CDR3 DNA reads as TGTGCCAGTAGTAGATCGGGACAGCAGATGTGGCAGCCCCAGCATTTT. V usage is TRBV19 and J usage is TRBJ1-5, with 7 bases matching TRBD1. CDR1 and CDR2 from the germline V gene are LNHDA and SQIVND (reference sequence). The CDR3 runs to 16 residues. Trimming took 4 bases from V and 7 from J; bases not matched to a gene: 13.

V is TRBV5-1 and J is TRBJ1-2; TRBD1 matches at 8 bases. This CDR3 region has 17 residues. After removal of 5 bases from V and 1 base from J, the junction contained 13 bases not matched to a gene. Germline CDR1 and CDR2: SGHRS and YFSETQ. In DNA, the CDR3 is TGCGCCAGCAGGCAATCCTCAGGGGGCGCGATTAACTATGGCTACACCTTC. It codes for CASRQSSGGAINYGYTF.

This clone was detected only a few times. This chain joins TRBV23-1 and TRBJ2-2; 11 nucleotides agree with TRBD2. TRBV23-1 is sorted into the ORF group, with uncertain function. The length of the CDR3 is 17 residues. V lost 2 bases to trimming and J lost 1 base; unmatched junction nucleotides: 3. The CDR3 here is CASSQPLAGGNTGELFF. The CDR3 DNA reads TGCGCCAGCAGTCAACCGCTAGCGGGAGGGAACACCGGGGAGCTGTTTTTT.

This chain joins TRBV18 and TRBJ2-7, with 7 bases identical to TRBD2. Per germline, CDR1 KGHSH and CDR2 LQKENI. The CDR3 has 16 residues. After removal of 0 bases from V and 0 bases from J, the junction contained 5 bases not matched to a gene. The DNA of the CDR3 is TGTGCCAGCTCACCACCGTCGGGGGGAAGCTCCTACGAGCAGTACTTC. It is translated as CASSPPSGGSSYEQYF.